The next 18 T cell receptor beta chains were all read from a single sample in a study of PD-1 blockade in classical Hodgkin lymphoma. Autologous stem cell transplantation was followed by relapse in every patient, and brentuximab vedotin exposure varied. Libraries were prepared by immunoSEQ multiplex PCR; TCRdb keeps only in-frame clonotypes and omits some of them. The sample lists about 23,000 clones; roughly 70% were seen once. Here the sequenced sample was peripheral blood mononuclear cells (PBMCs), taken at baseline. These receptor sequences come from a human donor with classical Hodgkin lymphoma.

Here the CDR3 reads CASSLGTGRDEQYF. Here the CDR3 DNA reads TGCGCCAGCAGCCTCGGGACAGGGAGGGACGAGCAGTACTTC. The chain couples TRBV4-3 to TRBJ2-7, with 9 positions matching TRBD1. Trimming cost V 4 bases and J 5 bases; bases outside gene matches: 6. Germline V gene sequence: CDR1 LGHNA, CDR2 YSLEER. This CDR3 has 14 amino acids.

A few counts support this clone. The chain combines TRBV10-3 with TRBJ2-6; D call uncertain. Looked up from germline, CDR1 is ENHRY and CDR2 is SYGVKD. Trimming took 2 bases from V and 2 from J, leaving 7 bases between them. The CDR3 is made up of 15 amino acids. The CDR3 sequence is CAISEVRAGANVLTF. The CDR3 bases are TGTGCCATCAGTGAGGTCAGAGCTGGGGCCAACGTCCTGACTTTC.

This chain joins TRBV4-1 and TRBJ1-1, with a tentative D call TRBD1 (6 bases). This CDR3 region has 16 residues. V dropped 3 bases and J dropped 0 bases, with 14 bases sitting between them. CDR1 MGHRA and CDR2 YSYEKL come from the germline V gene. The CDR3 protein is CASSQGPDRLNTEAFF. CDR3 nucleotide sequence: TGCGCCAGCAGCCAGGGACCTGACAGGCTGAACACTGAAGCTTTCTTT.

This chain links TRBV11-2 with TRBJ2-5; D is unclear. Germline values: CDR1 SGHAT, CDR2 FQNNGV. The CDR3 extends over 11 amino acids. Trimming took off 2 bases at V and 5 bases at J, with 3 bases between the two ends. The CDR3 coding sequence is TGTGCCAGCAGCTTATGGGAGACCCAGTACTTC. Its translation: CASSLWETQYF. The full variable domain, with the rest looked up from reference TRBV11-2 and TRBJ2-5, is EAGVAQSPRYKIIEKRQSVAFWCNPISGHATLYWYQQILGQGPKLLIQFQNNGVVDDSQLPKDRFSAERLKGVDSTLKIQPAKLEDSAVYLCASSLWETQYFGPGTRLLVL.

The chain joins TRBV28 to TRBJ2-7, with D hard to call. CDR1 MDHEN and CDR2 SYDVKM come from the germline V gene. Deletions cut 2 bases from V and 3 bases from J, with 8 bases between. This CDR3 is 13 amino acids long. The CDR3 DNA reads as TGTGCCAGCAGTTTACTTAGAAACTACGAGCAGTACTTC. It translates to CASSLLRNYEQYF.

The rearrangement uses TRBV6-5 and TRBJ2-5; D gene ambiguous. V was cut by 0 bases and J by 2 bases, with 7 bases left in between. Germline assignment: CDR1 MNHEY and CDR2 SVGAGI. This CDR3 is 14 amino acids long. The CDR3 nucleotides read TGTGCCAGCAGTTACTCACACGCACAAGAGACCCAGTACTTC. Its translation: CASSYSHAQETQYF.

The rearrangement links TRBV5-1 to TRBJ2-7; 13 bases match TRBD2. The CDR3 covers 14 residues. J was trimmed by 6 bases and V by 4 bases; bases with no gene match: 4. Germline CDR1 and CDR2: SGHRS and YFSETQ. CDR3 sequence: CASSVGLAGVEQYF. Here the CDR3 DNA reads TGCGCCAGCAGCGTAGGACTAGCGGGAGTCGAGCAGTACTTC.

This chain joins TRBV9 and TRBJ2-1; 12 nucleotides line up with TRBD1. The length of the CDR3 is 19 residues. From germline, CDR1 is SGDLS and CDR2 YYNGEE. The trim removed 3 bases at V and 0 bases at J, leaving 10 bases unmatched. In nucleotides, the CDR3 is TGTGCCAGCAGCGACGGGACAGGGGGCTCCGGCGGCTCCTACAATGAGCAGTTCTTC. This translates into CASSDGTGGSGGSYNEQFF.

This clone came up once. The rearrangement joins TRBV19 to TRBJ2-2; maybe TRBD1 (5 bases). V was clipped by 3 bases and J by 6 bases, with 17 bases between them. This CDR3 contains 16 residues. CDR1 is LNHDA, CDR2 SQIVND, per germline (reference sequence). CDR3 amino acids: CASSIFAGLLAGELFF. The CDR3 DNA sequence: TGTGCCAGTAGTATCTTTGCAGGGTTGCTGGCCGGGGAGCTGTTTTTT.

The count of this clone is one. V is TRBV5-1 and J is TRBJ1-2, with TRBD1 identical over 7 bases. The CDR3 loop spans 15 amino acids. The ends lost 4 bases at V and 5 bases at J; junction bases unmatched: 11. Germline values: CDR1 SGHRS, CDR2 YFSETQ. CDR3 nucleotides: TGCGCCAGCAGCGCCGCCGGTGAGACAGGGTATGGCTACACCTTC. Amino acids: CASSAAGETGYGYTF.

CDR3 nucleotide sequence: TGCAGCGTTGGAAGTGGGGGGCGAGGTCAGCCCCAGCATTTT. The encoded protein is CSVGSGGRGQPQHF. The genes are TRBV29-1 and TRBJ1-5, with a possible D match to TRBD1 (6 bases). This CDR3 is built from 14 residues. CDR1 is SQVTM, CDR2 ANQGSEA, per germline. The V gene lost 4 bases and the J gene lost 6 bases, with 16 bases spanning the gap.

V and J are TRBV7-2 and TRBJ1-1; TRBD1 matches 7 bases. This CDR3 is built from 14 residues. The V gene end was trimmed by 5 bases and the J gene end by 1 base; junction bases not matched to a gene: 4. Germline CDR1 SGHTA, CDR2 FQGNSA. The CDR3: CASSPYRGNTEAFF. The CDR3 DNA is TGTGCCAGCAGCCCATACAGGGGGAACACTGAAGCTTTCTTT.

The CDR3 DNA reads TGTGCCAGTAGTGCCTCTCAGGGACAGGTCCCTATTGTAGCTAACTATGGCTACACCTTC. Residues: CASSASQGQVPIVANYGYTF. This chain uses TRBV19 with TRBJ1-2; TRBD1 matches 8 bases. Germline V gene sequence: CDR1 LNHDA, CDR2 SQIVND (reference sequence). CDR3 length equals 20 residues. Trimming at V came to 5 bases and at J to 0 bases, leaving 20 bases not matched to a gene. The complete variable domain, with remaining parts taken from reference TRBV19 and TRBJ1-2, reads DGGITQSPKYLFRKEGQNVTLSCEQNLNHDAMYWYRQDPGQGLRLIYYSQIVNDFQKGDIAEGYSVSREKKESFPLTVTSAQKNPTAFYLCASSASQGQVPIVANYGYTFGSGTRLTVV.

The genes are TRBV19 and TRBJ1-2; no firm D call. The CDR3 contains 11 residues. V lost 7 bases to trimming and J lost 1 base, with 4 bases between them. Per the germline V gene, CDR1 is LNHDA and CDR2 is SQIVND (reference sequence). DNA of the CDR3: TGTGCCAGTACGGGTAACTATGGCTACACCTTC. The encoded protein is CASTGNYGYTF.

V gene TRBV5-6 combines with J gene TRBJ1-2; D may be TRBD1 (5 bases). From germline, CDR1 is SGHDT and CDR2 YYEEEE. CDR3 length: 15 residues. The V end lost 1 base, the J end lost 3 bases, and 13 bases lay between the germline ends. The CDR3 loop is CASSLFLLQDYGYTF. The CDR3 nucleotides read TGTGCCAGCAGCTTGTTCCTCCTACAGGACTATGGCTACACCTTC. The full variable domain, its missing parts supplied by reference TRBV5-6 and TRBJ1-2, is DAGVTQSPTHLIKTRGQQVTLRCSPKSGHDTVSWYQQALGQGPQFIFQYYEEEERQRGNFPDRFSGHQFPNYSSELNVNALLLGDSALYLCASSLFLLQDYGYTFGSGTRLTVV.

This clone was seen many times. This rearrangement joins TRBV28 to TRBJ2-7; 13 positions agree with TRBD2. In germline, CDR1 is MDHEN, CDR2 SYDVKM. V trimming: 5 bases; J trimming: 13 bases; junction bases outside the gene matches: 5. The CDR3 spans 12 residues. The CDR3 sequence: CASSPGLAGHYF. CDR3 bases: TGTGCCAGCAGTCCGGGACTAGCGGGACACTACTTC. Drawing the rest from reference TRBV28 and TRBJ2-7, the complete variable domain is DVKVTQSSRYLVKRTGEKVFLECVQDMDHENMFWYRQDPGLGLRLIYFSYDVKMKEKGDIPEGYSVSREKKERFSLILESASTNQTSMYLCASSPGLAGHYFGPGTRLTVT.

The table lists this clone with many counts. The chain combines TRBV5-1 with TRBJ1-6, with 8 positions matching TRBD1. V lost 3 bases, J lost 10 bases, and 12 bases stayed unmatched. CDR1 and CDR2 (germline): SGHRS, YFSETQ. The CDR3 contains 16 residues. The CDR3 DNA follows: TGCGCCAGCAGCTCCCTAGGACAGGGTGGCGGGTCACCCCTCCACTTT. Translated, it gives CASSSLGQGGGSPLHF.

The CDR3 region is CASSRYPGTSVYTGELFF. In nucleotides, the CDR3 is TGTGCCAGCAGCCGATATCCGGGCACTAGCGTCTACACCGGGGAGCTGTTTTTT. The genes are TRBV28 and TRBJ2-2; TRBD2 agrees at 7 bases. V was clipped by 6 bases and J by 3 bases; unmatched bases: 16. This CDR3 is built from 18 residues. Germline V gives CDR1 MDHEN, CDR2 SYDVKM.